This TCR beta chain is from a study of blood T cell repertoires in COVID-19. Overall study: Some COVID-19 samples were acute and others convalescent; all came from the United States, Italy and Spain. In each case, the material was cDNA or gDNA derived from T cells, B-cell-depleted T cells, or PBMCs.

Original processing notes: Estimation of nucleated cell counts relied on the amplification of reference gene primers. Clones were read by immunoSEQ multiplex PCR, and TCRdb kept only the in-frame ones, dropping some. V and J calls and clone size come straight from that table; D and trimming were deduced from the DNA. Found here are about 170,000 clones, 70% to 90% of them singletons; the top ten hold about 2.6%. The CDR3 loop spans 14 amino acids. The V and J ends lost 8 bases and 5 bases, in that order; junction bases with no gene match: 7. CDR1 LGHDT and CDR2 YNNKEL come from the germline V gene (reference sequence). During active infection, Seattle patients enrolled and were then monitored through disease.

V and J are TRBV3-1 (or the pseudogene TRBV3-2) and TRBJ1-1; 11 bases map to TRBD1. Sequencing used peripheral blood. The TCR originated in a woman older than 75 with COVID-19, enrolled during active disease. In nucleotides, the CDR3 is TGTGCCAGCGGAACATGGGACAGGGGGACTGAAGCTTTCTTT. Translation: CASGTWDRGTEAFF.